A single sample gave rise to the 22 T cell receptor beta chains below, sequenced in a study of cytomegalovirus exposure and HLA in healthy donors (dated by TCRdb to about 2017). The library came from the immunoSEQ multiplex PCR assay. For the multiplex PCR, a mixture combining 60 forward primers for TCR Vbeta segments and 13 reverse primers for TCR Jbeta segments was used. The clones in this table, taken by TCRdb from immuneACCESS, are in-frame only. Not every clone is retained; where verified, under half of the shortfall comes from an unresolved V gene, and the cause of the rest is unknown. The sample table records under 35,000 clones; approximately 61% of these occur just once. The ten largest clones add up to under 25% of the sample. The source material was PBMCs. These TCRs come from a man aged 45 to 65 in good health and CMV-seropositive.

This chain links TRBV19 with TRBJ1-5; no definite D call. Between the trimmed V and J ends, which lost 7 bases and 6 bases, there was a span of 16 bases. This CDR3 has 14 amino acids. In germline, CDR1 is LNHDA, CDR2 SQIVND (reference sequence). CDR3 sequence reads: CASTTLAPRQPQHF. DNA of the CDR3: TGTGCCAGTACCACGCTGGCTCCCCGTCAGCCCCAGCATTTT.

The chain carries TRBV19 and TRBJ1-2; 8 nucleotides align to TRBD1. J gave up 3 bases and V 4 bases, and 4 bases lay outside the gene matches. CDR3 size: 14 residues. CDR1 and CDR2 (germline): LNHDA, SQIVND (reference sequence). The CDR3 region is CASSTPGQDYGYTF. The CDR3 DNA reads TGTGCCAGTAGTACCCCGGGACAGGACTATGGCTACACCTTC.

The chain's CDR3 is CSALSGEESYGYTF. The CDR3 nucleotides are TGCAGCGCCCTGTCGGGGGAGGAAAGCTATGGCTACACCTTC. The V and J genes are TRBV29-1 and TRBJ1-2; D might be TRBD1 (5 bases). CDR3 length equals 14 residues. CDR1 SQVTM and CDR2 ANQGSEA come from the germline V gene. Trimming removed 7 bases at V and 4 bases at J, with 19 bases between.

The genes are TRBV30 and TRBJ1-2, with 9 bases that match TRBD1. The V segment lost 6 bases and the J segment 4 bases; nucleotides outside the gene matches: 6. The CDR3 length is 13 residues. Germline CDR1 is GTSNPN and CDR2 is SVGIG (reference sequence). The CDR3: CACQTGGGYGYTF. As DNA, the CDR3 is TGTGCCTGCCAGACAGGGGGAGGCTATGGCTACACCTTC.

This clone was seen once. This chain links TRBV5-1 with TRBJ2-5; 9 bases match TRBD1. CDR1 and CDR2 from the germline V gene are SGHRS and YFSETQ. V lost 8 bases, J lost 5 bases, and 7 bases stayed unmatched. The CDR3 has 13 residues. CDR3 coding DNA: TGCGCCAGTAGGACAGGGGCAATGGAGACCCAGTACTTC. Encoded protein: CASRTGAMETQYF.

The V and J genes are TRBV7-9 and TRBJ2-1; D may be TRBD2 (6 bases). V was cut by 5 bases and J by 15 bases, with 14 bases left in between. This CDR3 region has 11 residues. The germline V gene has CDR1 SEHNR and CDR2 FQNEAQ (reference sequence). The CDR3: CASSRSGAGFF. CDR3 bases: TGTGCCAGCAGCCGGTCTGGAGCGGGGTTCTTC. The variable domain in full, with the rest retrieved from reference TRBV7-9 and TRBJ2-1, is DTGVSQNPRHKITKRGQNVTFRCDPISEHNRLYWYRQTLGQGPEFLTYFQNEAQLEKSRLLSDRFSAERPKGSFSTLEIQRTEQGDSAMYLCASSRSGAGFFGPGTRLTVL.

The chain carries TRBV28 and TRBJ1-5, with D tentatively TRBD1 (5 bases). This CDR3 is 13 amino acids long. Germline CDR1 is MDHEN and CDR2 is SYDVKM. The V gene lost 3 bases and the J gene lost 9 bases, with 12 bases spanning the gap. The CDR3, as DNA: TGTGCCAGCAGTTTTTTGCGGGACCGGCCCCAGCATTTT. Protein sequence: CASSFLRDRPQHF.

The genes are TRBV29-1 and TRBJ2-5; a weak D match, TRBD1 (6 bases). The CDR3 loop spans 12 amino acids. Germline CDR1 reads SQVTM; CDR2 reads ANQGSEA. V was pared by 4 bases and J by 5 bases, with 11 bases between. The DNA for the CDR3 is TGCAGCGTTGTTGTGGGGGCGGAGACCCAGTACTTC. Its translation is CSVVVGAETQYF.

This CDR3 reads CAWKVENEQFF. In DNA, the CDR3 is TGTGCCTGGAAGGTGGAGAATGAGCAGTTCTTC. This rearrangement joins TRBV30 to TRBJ2-1; unclear D gene. With 4 bases removed from V and 7 bases from J, the gap between germline ends came to 8 bases. The germline CDR1 and CDR2 sequences are GTSNPN and SVGIG (reference sequence). The CDR3 runs 11 residues.

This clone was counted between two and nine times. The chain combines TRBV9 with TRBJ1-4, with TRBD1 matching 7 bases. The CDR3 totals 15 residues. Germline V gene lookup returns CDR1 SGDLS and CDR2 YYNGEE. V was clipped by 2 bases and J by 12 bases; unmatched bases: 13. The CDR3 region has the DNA TGTGCCAGCAGCGTCCCCGGGGCTCCGAGGGGGCAACTGTTTTTT. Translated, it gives CASSVPGAPRGQLFF. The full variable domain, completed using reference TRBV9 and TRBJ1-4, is DSGVTQTPKHLITATGQRVTLRCSPRSGDLSVYWYQQSLDQGLQFLIQYYNGEERAKGNILERFSAQQFPDLHSELNLSSLELGDSALYFCASSVPGAPRGQLFFGSGTQLSVL.

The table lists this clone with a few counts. CDR3 DNA sequence: TGTGCCAGCAGCCCGAGGACAGGGGCCAACGTCCTGACTTTC. Amino acids: CASSPRTGANVLTF. The genes are TRBV13 and TRBJ2-6, with D tentatively TRBD1 (5 bases). The V end lost 5 bases, the J end lost 4 bases, and 9 bases lay between the germline ends. The length of the CDR3 is 14 residues. Germline values: CDR1 PRHDT, CDR2 FYEKMQ (reference sequence).

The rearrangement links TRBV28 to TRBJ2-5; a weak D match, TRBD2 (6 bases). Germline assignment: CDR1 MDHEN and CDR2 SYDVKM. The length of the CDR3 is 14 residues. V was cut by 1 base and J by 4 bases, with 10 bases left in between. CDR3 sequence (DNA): TGTGCCAGCAGTTTATCGGGGGAGGTAGAGACCCAGTACTTC. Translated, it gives CASSLSGEVETQYF.

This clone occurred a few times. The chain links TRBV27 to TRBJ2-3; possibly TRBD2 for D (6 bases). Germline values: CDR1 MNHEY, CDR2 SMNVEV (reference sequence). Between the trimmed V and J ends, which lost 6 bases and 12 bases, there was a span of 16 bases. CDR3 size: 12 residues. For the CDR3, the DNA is TGTGCCAGCAGCCAGCCGGGACTTATTCAGTATTTT. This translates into CASSQPGLIQYF.

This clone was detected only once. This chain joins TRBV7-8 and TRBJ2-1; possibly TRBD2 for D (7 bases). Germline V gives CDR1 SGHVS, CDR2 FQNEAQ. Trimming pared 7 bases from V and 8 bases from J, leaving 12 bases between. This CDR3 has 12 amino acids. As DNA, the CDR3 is TGTGCCAGCACCCCGGGGGGCGATGAGCAGTTCTTC. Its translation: CASTPGGDEQFF.

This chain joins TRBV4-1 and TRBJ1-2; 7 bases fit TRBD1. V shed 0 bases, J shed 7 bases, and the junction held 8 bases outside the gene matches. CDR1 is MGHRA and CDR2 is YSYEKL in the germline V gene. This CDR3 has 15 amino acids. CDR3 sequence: CASSQEEAQGFGYTF. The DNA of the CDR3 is TGCGCCAGCAGCCAAGAAGAGGCACAGGGGTTTGGCTACACCTTC.

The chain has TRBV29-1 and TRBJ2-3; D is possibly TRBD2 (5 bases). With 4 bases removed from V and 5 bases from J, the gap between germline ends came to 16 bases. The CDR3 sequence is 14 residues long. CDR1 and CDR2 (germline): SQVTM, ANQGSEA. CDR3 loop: CSVVALAAGDTQYF. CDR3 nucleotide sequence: TGCAGCGTTGTTGCCCTAGCTGCAGGAGATACGCAGTATTTT.

As DNA, the CDR3 is TGTGCCAGCAGGCAAGGGACAGGATTTGTTACTGGGGCCAACGTCCTGACTTTC. Its protein product is CASRQGTGFVTGANVLTF. This sequence joins TRBV2 and TRBJ2-6; 8 bases are a match to TRBD1. The CDR3 runs to 18 residues. Germline-derived CDR1 and CDR2 are SNHLY and FYNNEI. The trim removed 6 bases at V and 2 bases at J, leaving 12 bases unmatched.

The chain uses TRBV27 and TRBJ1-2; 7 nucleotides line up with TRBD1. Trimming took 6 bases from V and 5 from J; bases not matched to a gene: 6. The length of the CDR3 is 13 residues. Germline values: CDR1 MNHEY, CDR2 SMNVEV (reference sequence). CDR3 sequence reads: CASSHRQGYGYTF. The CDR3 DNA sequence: TGTGCCAGCAGCCACAGACAGGGTTATGGCTACACCTTC.

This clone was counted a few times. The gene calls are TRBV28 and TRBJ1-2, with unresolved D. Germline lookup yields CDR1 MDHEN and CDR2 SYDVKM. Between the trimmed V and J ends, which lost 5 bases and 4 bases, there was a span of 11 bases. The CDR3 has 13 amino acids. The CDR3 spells CASSAPSVYGYTF. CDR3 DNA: TGTGCCAGCAGTGCCCCTTCAGTCTATGGCTACACCTTC.

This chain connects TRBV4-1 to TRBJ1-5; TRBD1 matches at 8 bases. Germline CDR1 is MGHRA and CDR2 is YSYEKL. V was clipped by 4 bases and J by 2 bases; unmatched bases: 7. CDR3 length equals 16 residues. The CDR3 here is CASSRRPGQGNQPQHF. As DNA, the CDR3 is TGCGCCAGCAGCCGACGTCCGGGACAGGGCAATCAGCCCCAGCATTTT.

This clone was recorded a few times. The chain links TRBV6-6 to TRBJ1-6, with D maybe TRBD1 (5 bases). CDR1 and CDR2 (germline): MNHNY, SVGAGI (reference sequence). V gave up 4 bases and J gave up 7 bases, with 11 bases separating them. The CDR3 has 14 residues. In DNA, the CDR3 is TGTGCCAGCAGTTCCGGGGGTGACAATTCACCCCTCCACTTT. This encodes CASSSGGDNSPLHF.

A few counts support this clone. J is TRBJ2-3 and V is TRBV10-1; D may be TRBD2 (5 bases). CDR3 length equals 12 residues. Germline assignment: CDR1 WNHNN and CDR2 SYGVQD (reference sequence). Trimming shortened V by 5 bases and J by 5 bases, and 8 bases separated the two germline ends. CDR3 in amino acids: CASSPGGDTQYF. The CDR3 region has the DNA TGCGCCAGCAGTCCCGGAGGAGATACGCAGTATTTT.